There are many counts of the clone carrying this T cell receptor (beta chain). Its antigen is unknown. The data derive from a study of breast tumors, draining lymph nodes, adjacent tissues. Study findings and constraints: Data fit most tumor T cells coming from lymph node, expanding in tumor. Luminal-like breast cancer showed significantly higher tumor–nontumor repertoire similarity than basal-like. Tumor TCR diversity was below lymph nodes but above nontumor tissue. The lymph node origin of tumor T cells was framed as consistent with a hypothesis, not demonstrated.

TCRdb recomputed calls from the multiplex PCR reads with MiXCR, one row per CDR3 protein. Of hundreds of thousands of distinct CDR3 sequences in the sample, around 32% are singletons; the top ten hold 1.1% to 1.5%. V lost 4 bases, J lost 5 bases, and 3 bases stayed unmatched. Looked up from germline, CDR1 is SGHVS and CDR2 is FNYEAQ. The CDR3 is 14 amino acids. The lymph nodes were axillary draining lymph nodes from breast cancer patients. This clonotype was sampled from a female donor with breast cancer. Some clones in this sample may be carry-over from other donors' samples. The specimen sequenced was axillary lymph node tissue. This chain uses TRBV7-6 with TRBJ1-3, with 9 bases aligning to TRBD1. CDR3 coding DNA: TGTGCCAGCAGCTCGGACAGGGGTAGAAACACCATATATTTT. Translating gives CASSSDRGRNTIYF. Full variable domain (outside the CDR3, taken from reference TRBV7-6 and TRBJ1-3): GAGVSQSPRYKVTKRGQDVALRCDPISGHVSLYWYRQALGQGPEFLTYFNYEAQQDKSGLPNDRFSAERPEGSISTLTIQRTEQRDSAMYRCASSSDRGRNTIYFGEGSWLTVV.